The next 28 T cell receptor beta chains were all read from a single sample in a study of blood T cell repertoires in COVID-19. Generated by immunoSEQ multiplex PCR, the TCRdb table keeps only in-frame clones and is missing some. The sample contains about 190,000 clones, more than 75% of which appear only once. The sequenced sample consisted of peripheral blood. These receptors were collected from a woman between 65 and 79 years old with COVID-19, enrolled during active disease.

The chain carries TRBV18 and TRBJ1-1, with D perhaps TRBD1 (5 bases). CDR1 and CDR2 from the germline V gene are KGHSH and LQKENI. CDR3 length equals 14 residues. Trimming took off 6 bases at V and 5 bases at J, with 16 bases between the two ends. The CDR3 region is CASSRLTAMTEAFF. CDR3 DNA sequence: TGTGCCAGCTCTCGGTTGACAGCTATGACTGAAGCTTTCTTT.

The CDR3 sequence: CASSSPGQGAGKEKLFF. The CDR3 DNA is TGTGCCAGCAGCTCCCCGGGACAGGGGGCGGGTAAAGAAAAACTGTTTTTT. The V call is TRBV5-4, the J call TRBJ1-4, with 12 bases that match TRBD1. Germline CDR1 is SGHNT and CDR2 is YYREEE (reference sequence). Unmatched junction bases numbered 11, after V lost 3 bases and J lost 8 bases. This CDR3 region has 17 residues.

The rearrangement uses TRBV30 and TRBJ2-3; 10 bases fit TRBD1. The trim removed 0 bases at V and 1 base at J, leaving 1 base unmatched. Per the germline V gene, CDR1 is GTSNPN and CDR2 is SVGIG (reference sequence). CDR3 length equals 15 residues. The CDR3 region is CAWSVGTGGTDTQYF. The DNA for the CDR3 is TGTGCCTGGAGTGTAGGGACAGGGGGCACAGATACGCAGTATTTT.

The V call is TRBV4-1, the J call TRBJ2-1, with TRBD2 identical over 7 bases. The CDR3 contains 18 residues. After removal of 4 bases from V and 0 bases from J, the junction contained 12 bases not matched to a gene. The germline V gene encodes CDR1 MGHRA and CDR2 YSYEKL. As DNA, the CDR3 is TGCGCCAGCAGCCCCTTTGTCGCGGGAGACAACTCCTACAATGAGCAGTTCTTC. It specifies CASSPFVAGDNSYNEQFF.

The chain links TRBV3-1 (or the pseudogene TRBV3-2) to TRBJ2-7; 12 positions agree with TRBD2. Trimming took 4 bases from V and 5 from J; bases not matched to a gene: 9. The length of the CDR3 is 16 residues. The V gene's germline CDR1 is LGHDT and CDR2 YNNKEL (reference sequence). This CDR3 is CASSPRLAGDRNEQYF. DNA for the CDR3: TGTGCCAGCAGCCCAAGACTAGCGGGAGATAGAAACGAGCAGTACTTC.

This chain links TRBV19 with TRBJ2-5, with 8 bases identical to TRBD2. The junction had 10 bases not matched to a gene; V was cut back by 8 bases and J by 2 bases. The CDR3 covers 15 residues. Looked up from germline, CDR1 is LNHDA and CDR2 is SQIVND (reference sequence). In DNA, the CDR3 is TGTGCCAGTCGGTTAGCGGGAAGGCCGCAAGAGACCCAGTACTTC. It is translated as CASRLAGRPQETQYF.

The chain uses TRBV19 and TRBJ2-1; 11 bases line up with TRBD1. The CDR3 spans 14 residues. With 5 bases clipped from V and 10 bases from J, the junction kept 7 bases outside the gene matches. Germline V lookup: CDR1 LNHDA, CDR2 SQIVND (reference sequence). The CDR3 sequence is CASSQSGQGGEQFF. In DNA, the CDR3 is TGTGCCAGTAGTCAGTCGGGACAGGGGGGAGAGCAGTTCTTC. The full variable domain, completed using reference TRBV19 and TRBJ2-1, is DGGITQSPKYLFRKEGQNVTLSCEQNLNHDAMYWYRQDPGQGLRLIYYSQIVNDFQKGDIAEGYSVSREKKESFPLTVTSAQKNPTAFYLCASSQSGQGGEQFFGPGTRLTVL.

This chain joins TRBV6-1 and TRBJ1-5; D gene unclear. CDR3 length equals 13 residues. Germline values: CDR1 MNHNS, CDR2 SASEGT. Trimming cost V 1 base and J 7 bases, with 8 bases left between them. This CDR3 reads CASSEEAAQPQHF. The CDR3 nucleotides are TGTGCCAGCAGTGAAGAGGCGGCCCAGCCCCAGCATTTT.

CDR3 in DNA: TGTGCCAGCAGTTATGTGGGGGCACGGGAAAAACTGTTTTTT. Translated, it gives CASSYVGAREKLFF. The chain combines TRBV6-2 or TRBV6-3 with TRBJ1-4; maybe TRBD1 (6 bases). CDR3 length equals 14 residues. Between the trimmed V and J ends, which lost 3 bases and 8 bases, there was a span of 13 bases. Germline loops: CDR1 MNHEY, CDR2 SVGEGT.

As concerns this clone: Its ends do not fully match the called genes, so a read error is possible. The chain uses TRBV4-2 and TRBJ1-2; D might be TRBD1 (5 bases). There are 15 residues in the CDR3. From germline, CDR1 is LGHNA and CDR2 YNFKEQ. Here the CDR3 DNA reads TGTGCCAGCAGTCAAGTAAGGGGTGAAGGCTATGGCTACACCTTC. Translated, it gives CASSQVRGEGYGYTF.

This clone was counted a few times. The rearrangement joins TRBV7-8 to TRBJ1-2; 9 bases agree with TRBD1. Germline V gene lookup returns CDR1 SGHVS and CDR2 FQNEAQ. V gave up 1 base and J gave up 8 bases; unmatched junction bases: 14. CDR3 size: 17 residues. CDR3 coding DNA: TGTGCCAGCAGCTTAGGTAACAGGGGGCGTCGATTTTCCGGCTACACCTTC. As protein: CASSLGNRGRRFSGYTF.

This chain uses TRBV5-1 with TRBJ2-5; D unresolved. The CDR3 spans 14 residues. CDR1 is SGHRS, CDR2 YFSETQ, per germline. Trimming removed 4 bases from V and 2 bases from J, with 12 bases in between. CDR3 in DNA: TGCGCCAGCAGCATCAGGTTAGGACAAGAGACCCAGTACTTC. Amino acid sequence: CASSIRLGQETQYF.

This clone was seen just once. V usage is TRBV3-1 (or the pseudogene TRBV3-2) and J usage is TRBJ2-5; 9 bases fit TRBD1. Germline V gene lookup returns CDR1 LGHDT and CDR2 YNNKEL (reference sequence). This CDR3 has 15 amino acids. V shed 2 bases, J shed 3 bases, and the junction held 4 bases outside the gene matches. The CDR3 coding sequence is TGTGCCAGCAGCCAAAACAGGGGGCGGGAAGAGACCCAGTACTTC. Its translation is CASSQNRGREETQYF.

The chain combines TRBV6-5 with TRBJ2-7; 8 nucleotides align to TRBD1. V was pared by 6 bases and J by 5 bases, with 6 bases of the junction left unmatched. The CDR3 has 13 residues. The germline V gene has CDR1 MNHEY and CDR2 SVGAGI. The CDR3 DNA follows: TGTGCCAGCAGACCTGACAGGGGCCACGAGCAGTACTTC. This sequence encodes CASRPDRGHEQYF.

The chain couples TRBV28 to TRBJ1-4; D unresolved. Germline CDR1 is MDHEN and CDR2 is SYDVKM. V was cut by 5 bases and J by 7 bases, with 20 bases left in between. The CDR3 runs to 16 residues. The CDR3 is CASSPPRTAILEKLFF. In DNA, the CDR3 is TGTGCCAGCAGTCCGCCCCGAACAGCAATTCTTGAAAAACTGTTTTTT.

The V call is TRBV6-5, the J call TRBJ1-1, with 8 bases lining up with TRBD1. V shed 7 bases, J shed 1 base, and the junction held 8 bases outside the gene matches. The CDR3 covers 15 residues. Germline CDR1 and CDR2: MNHEY and SVGAGI. In DNA, the CDR3 is TGTGCCAGCAACCCCGGGCAGGGGGCGAACACTGAAGCTTTCTTT. Translation: CASNPGQGANTEAFF.

This clone occurred once. The gene calls are TRBV10-3 and TRBJ1-5, with a possible D match to TRBD1 (6 bases). Per the germline V gene, CDR1 is ENHRY and CDR2 is SYGVKD. Trimming took 11 bases from V and 3 from J, leaving 11 bases between them. The length of the CDR3 is 12 residues. CDR3 protein: CASGQHNQPQHF. The CDR3 DNA follows: TGTGCCTCCGGACAGCACAATCAGCCCCAGCATTTT.

The V gene is TRBV7-2, the J gene TRBJ2-3, with 7 bases that match TRBD2. The CDR3 loop spans 14 amino acids. The V gene's germline CDR1 is SGHTA and CDR2 FQGNSA. J lost 8 bases, V lost 0 bases, and 5 bases had no gene match. The CDR3 nucleotides are TGTGCCAGCAGCTTAGCGGAGGGCGGGAGTACGCAGTATTTT. Amino acids: CASSLAEGGSTQYF.

Details on this clone: Other DNA sequences from this sample encode an identical CDR3 as well. The genes are TRBV6-5 and TRBJ2-6; a weak D match, TRBD1 (6 bases). The germline V gene has CDR1 MNHEY and CDR2 SVGAGI. This CDR3 is built from 15 residues. Trimming left V 2 bases short and J 2 bases short, with 7 bases between. The CDR3: CASSYGGAGANVLTF. CDR3 in DNA: TGTGCCAGCAGTTACGGGGGCGCTGGGGCCAACGTCCTGACTTTC.

This clone was seen just once. The chain recombines TRBV11-3 with TRBJ1-1; D not certain. This CDR3 is built from 13 residues. The V gene's germline CDR1 is SGHNT and CDR2 YENEEA. The V and J ends lost 5 bases and 5 bases respectively, with 12 bases between them. CDR3 nucleotide sequence: TGTGCCAGCAGCCCGGACTCGGAAACTGAAGCTTTCTTT. It codes for CASSPDSETEAFF.

The V gene is TRBV6-6, the J gene TRBJ1-1, with D uncertain. This CDR3 has 11 amino acids. The germline V gene has CDR1 MNHNY and CDR2 SVGAGI (reference sequence). V lost 7 bases and J lost 11, with 14 bases in between. As DNA, the CDR3 is TGTGCCAGCACCACTCAGGCGGGGGCTTTCTTT. This encodes CASTTQAGAFF.

The chain joins TRBV2 to TRBJ2-7; D gene ambiguous. The CDR3 is 11 residues long. The V gene lost 4 bases and the J gene lost 5 bases, with 6 bases spanning the gap. Germline loops: CDR1 SNHLY, CDR2 FYNNEI. Written as DNA, the CDR3 is TGTGCCAGCAGTGTGGCTGACGAGCAGTACTTC. Translation: CASSVADEQYF. Full variable domain (missing parts from reference TRBV2 and TRBJ2-7): EPEVTQTPSHQVTQMGQEVILRCVPISNHLYFYWYRQILGQKVEFLVSFYNNEISEKSEIFDDQFSVERPDGSNFTLKIRSTKLEDSAMYFCASSVADEQYFGPGTRLTVT.

The CDR3: CASSAPLLAVYNEQFF. The CDR3 coding sequence is TGCGCCAGCAGTGCCCCCCTACTAGCGGTATACAATGAGCAGTTCTTC. The J gene is TRBJ2-1, the V gene TRBV10-1; 8 bases match TRBD2. J lost 4 bases, V lost 4 bases, and 9 bases had no gene match. This CDR3 is built from 16 residues. Germline V gives CDR1 WNHNN, CDR2 SYGVQD (reference sequence).

J is TRBJ1-1 and V is TRBV28, with 7 nucleotides matching TRBD1. V lost 6 bases and J lost 0; bases outside the gene matches: 4. The germline gives CDR1 MDHEN, CDR2 SYDVKM. This CDR3 spans 14 amino acids. CDR3 protein: CASRRGRLNTEAFF. The DNA for the CDR3 is TGTGCCAGCAGGAGGGGGCGGCTGAACACTGAAGCTTTCTTT.

This clone was observed a few times. The chain recombines TRBV14 with TRBJ2-3; D may be TRBD2 (5 bases). Germline lookup yields CDR1 SGHDN and CDR2 FVKESK. V gave up 2 bases and J gave up 6 bases, with 9 bases separating them. The CDR3 runs 13 residues. The CDR3 loop reads CASSQNSGDTQYF. DNA for the CDR3: TGTGCCAGCAGCCAAAACTCGGGGGATACGCAGTATTTT.

The V and J genes are TRBV28 and TRBJ1-6; no clear D. V was pared by 6 bases and J by 1 base, with 16 bases between. Germline-derived CDR1 and CDR2 are MDHEN and SYDVKM. The CDR3 runs to 17 residues. This CDR3 reads CASRPNMVISYNSPLHF. CDR3 bases: TGTGCCAGCAGGCCCAACATGGTGATATCCTATAATTCACCCCTCCACTTT.

This chain uses TRBV5-5 with TRBJ1-1, with unresolved D. This CDR3 has 16 residues. V was shortened by 2 bases and J by 0 bases, with 14 bases between the two germline ends. CDR1 is SGHKS, CDR2 YYEKEE, per germline (reference sequence). CDR3 region: CASSLIGMRLNTEAFF. CDR3 in DNA: TGTGCCAGCAGCTTAATCGGGATGCGCTTGAACACTGAAGCTTTCTTT.

The V gene is TRBV6-5, the J gene TRBJ1-5; TRBD1 agrees at 10 bases. CDR3 size: 13 residues. V shed 7 bases and J 11 bases; nucleotides not matched to a gene: 8. Germline V lookup: CDR1 MNHEY, CDR2 SVGAGI. The CDR3 sequence: CASKPGTGASQHF. CDR3 DNA sequence: TGTGCCAGCAAACCCGGGACAGGGGCATCCCAGCATTTT.